The clone carrying this T cell receptor beta chain was seen only a few times. The antigen is undetermined. From the RT-PCR reads, TCRdb called clonotypes with MiXCR, one entry per CDR3 protein. In the table there are about 780,000 distinct CDR3 sequences, approximately 17% of which are singletons. These data are taken from a study of response to subunit inactivated influenza vaccine. Overall study results and limits: Authors suggested seasonal influenza vaccinations each recruit few new T cells.

This CDR3 region has 12 residues. V gave up 4 bases and J gave up 4 bases, with 10 bases separating them. CDR1 and CDR2 from the germline V gene are SQVTM and ANQGSEA. This receptor was obtained from a man in his fifties or sixties who received an inactivated influenza vaccine. The sample in question was PBMCs from blood, obtained less than 6 days after vaccination. V usage is TRBV29-1 and J usage is TRBJ2-5; D is possibly TRBD1 or TRBD2 (5 bases each). As DNA, the CDR3 is TGCAGCGTTGCGAGGGGAGCAGAGACCCAGTACTTC. Protein product: CSVARGAETQYF.